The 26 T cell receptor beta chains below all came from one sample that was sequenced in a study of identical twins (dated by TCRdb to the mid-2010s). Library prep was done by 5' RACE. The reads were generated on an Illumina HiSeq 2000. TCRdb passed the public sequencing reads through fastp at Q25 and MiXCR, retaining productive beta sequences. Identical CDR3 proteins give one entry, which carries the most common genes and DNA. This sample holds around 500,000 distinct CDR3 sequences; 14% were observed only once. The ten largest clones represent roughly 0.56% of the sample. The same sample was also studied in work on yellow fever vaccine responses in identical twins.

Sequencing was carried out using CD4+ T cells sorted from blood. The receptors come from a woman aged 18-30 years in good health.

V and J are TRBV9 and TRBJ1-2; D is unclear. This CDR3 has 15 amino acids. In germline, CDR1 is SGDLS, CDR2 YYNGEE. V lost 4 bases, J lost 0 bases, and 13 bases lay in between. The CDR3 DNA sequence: TGTGCCAGCAGCAGCCAAGGTGGGTCTAACTATGGCTACACCTTC. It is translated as CASSSQGGSNYGYTF.

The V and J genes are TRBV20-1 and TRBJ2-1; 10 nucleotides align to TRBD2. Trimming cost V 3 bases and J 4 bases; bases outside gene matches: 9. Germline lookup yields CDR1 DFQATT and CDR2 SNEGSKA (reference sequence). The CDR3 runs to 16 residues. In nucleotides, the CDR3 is TGCAGTGCTAGGGCGGCTGGACTAGCGGAGTACAATGAGCAGTTCTTC. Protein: CSARAAGLAEYNEQFF.

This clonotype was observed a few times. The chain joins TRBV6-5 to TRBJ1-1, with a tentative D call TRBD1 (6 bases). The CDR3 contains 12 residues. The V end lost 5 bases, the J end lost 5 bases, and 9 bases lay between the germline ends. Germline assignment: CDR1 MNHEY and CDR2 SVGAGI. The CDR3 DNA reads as TGTGCCAGCAGTCACAGGGCTACTGAAGCTTTCTTT. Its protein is CASSHRATEAFF.

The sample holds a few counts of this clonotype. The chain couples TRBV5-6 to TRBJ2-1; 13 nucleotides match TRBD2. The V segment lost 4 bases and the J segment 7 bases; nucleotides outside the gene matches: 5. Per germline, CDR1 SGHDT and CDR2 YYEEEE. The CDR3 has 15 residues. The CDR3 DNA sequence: TGTGCCAGCAGCGTGACTAGCGGGGGGTTTAATGAGCAGTTCTTC. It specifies CASSVTSGGFNEQFF.

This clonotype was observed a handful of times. CDR3 sequence (DNA): TGCGCCAGCAGCTTGTCTCTGGACACAGATACGCAGTATTTT. Its translation: CASSLSLDTDTQYF. The chain carries TRBV5-1 and TRBJ2-3; D gene unclear. The V gene's germline CDR1 is SGHRS and CDR2 YFSETQ. The CDR3 covers 14 residues. Trimming cost V 1 base and J 2 bases, with 8 bases left between them.

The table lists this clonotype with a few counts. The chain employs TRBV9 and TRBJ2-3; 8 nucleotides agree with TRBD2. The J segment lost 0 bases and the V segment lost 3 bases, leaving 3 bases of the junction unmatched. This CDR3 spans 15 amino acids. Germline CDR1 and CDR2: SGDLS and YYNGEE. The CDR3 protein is CASSGSGVSTDTQYF. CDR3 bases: TGTGCCAGCAGCGGTAGCGGGGTCAGCACAGATACGCAGTATTTT. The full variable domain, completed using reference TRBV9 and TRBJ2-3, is DSGVTQTPKHLITATGQRVTLRCSPRSGDLSVYWYQQSLDQGLQFLIQYYNGEERAKGNILERFSAQQFPDLHSELNLSSLELGDSALYFCASSGSGVSTDTQYFGPGTRLTVL.

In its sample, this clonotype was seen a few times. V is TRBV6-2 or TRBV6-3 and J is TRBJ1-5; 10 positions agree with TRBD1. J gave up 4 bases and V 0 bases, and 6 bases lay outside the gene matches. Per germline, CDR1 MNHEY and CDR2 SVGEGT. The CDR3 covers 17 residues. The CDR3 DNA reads TGTGCCAGCAGTTACTCTCCGGGACAGGGGTTTAATCAGCCCCAGCATTTT. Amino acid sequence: CASSYSPGQGFNQPQHF.

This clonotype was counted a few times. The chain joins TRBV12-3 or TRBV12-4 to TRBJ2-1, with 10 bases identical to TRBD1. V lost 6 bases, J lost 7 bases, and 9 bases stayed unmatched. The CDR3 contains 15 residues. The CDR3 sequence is CASRPGQGDLNEQFF. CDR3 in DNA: TGTGCCAGCAGACCTGGACAGGGGGATTTGAATGAGCAGTTCTTC.

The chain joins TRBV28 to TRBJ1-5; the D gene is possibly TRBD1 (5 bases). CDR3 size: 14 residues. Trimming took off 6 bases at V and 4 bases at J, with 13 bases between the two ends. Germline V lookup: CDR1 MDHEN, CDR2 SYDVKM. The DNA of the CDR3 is TGTGCCAGCAGGCCCGGGACTCCGAATCAGCCCCAGCATTTT. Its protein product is CASRPGTPNQPQHF.

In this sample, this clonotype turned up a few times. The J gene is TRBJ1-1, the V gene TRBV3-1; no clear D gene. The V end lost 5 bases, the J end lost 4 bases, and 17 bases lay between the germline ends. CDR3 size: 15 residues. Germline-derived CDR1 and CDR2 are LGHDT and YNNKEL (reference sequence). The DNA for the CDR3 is TGTGCCAGCAGCGATAAACCCGGGCACAGCACTGAAGCTTTCTTT. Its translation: CASSDKPGHSTEAFF.

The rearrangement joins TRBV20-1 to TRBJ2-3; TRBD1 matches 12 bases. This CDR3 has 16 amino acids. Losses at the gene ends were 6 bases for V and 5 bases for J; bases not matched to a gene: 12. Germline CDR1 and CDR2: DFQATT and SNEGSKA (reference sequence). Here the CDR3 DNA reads TGCAGTGCATCGAGAGGGACAGGGGGCGCGAGAGATACGCAGTATTTT. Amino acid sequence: CSASRGTGGARDTQYF.

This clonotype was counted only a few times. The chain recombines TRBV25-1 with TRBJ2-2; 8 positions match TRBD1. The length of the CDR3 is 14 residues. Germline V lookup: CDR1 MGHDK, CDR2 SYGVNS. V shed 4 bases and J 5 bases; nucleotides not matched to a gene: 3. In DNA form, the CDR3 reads TGTGCCAGCAGTGCGACAGGGGTAACCGGGGAGCTGTTTTTT. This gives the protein CASSATGVTGELFF.

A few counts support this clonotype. CDR3 protein: CASSPLAGSTDTQYF. CDR3 DNA: TGCGCCAGCAGCCCACTAGCGGGGAGCACAGATACGCAGTATTTT. This sequence joins TRBV5-1 and TRBJ2-3; 10 nucleotides agree with TRBD2. After removal of 4 bases from V and 0 bases from J, the junction contained 2 bases not matched to a gene. Germline assignment: CDR1 SGHRS and CDR2 YFSETQ. The length of the CDR3 is 15 residues.

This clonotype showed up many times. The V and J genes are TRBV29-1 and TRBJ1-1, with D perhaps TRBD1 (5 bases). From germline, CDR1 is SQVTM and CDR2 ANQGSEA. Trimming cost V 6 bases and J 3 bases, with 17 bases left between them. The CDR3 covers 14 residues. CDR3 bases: TGCAGCGTCCAAGATCCAGGGAAGGACACTGAAGCTTTCTTT. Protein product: CSVQDPGKDTEAFF.

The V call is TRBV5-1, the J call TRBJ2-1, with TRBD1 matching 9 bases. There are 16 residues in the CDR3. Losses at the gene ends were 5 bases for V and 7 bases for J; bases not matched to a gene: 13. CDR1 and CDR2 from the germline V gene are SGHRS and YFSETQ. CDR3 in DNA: TGCGCCAGCAGTTCGGAGTCAGGGACAGGGAGGAATGAGCAGTTCTTC. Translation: CASSSESGTGRNEQFF.

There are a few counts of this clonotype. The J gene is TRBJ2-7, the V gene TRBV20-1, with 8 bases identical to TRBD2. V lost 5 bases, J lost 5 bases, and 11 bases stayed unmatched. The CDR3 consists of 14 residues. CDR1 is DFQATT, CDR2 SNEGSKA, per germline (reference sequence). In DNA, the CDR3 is TGCAGTGCTCCAGCGACTCTAGCGGGCCACGAGCAGTACTTC. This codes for CSAPATLAGHEQYF.

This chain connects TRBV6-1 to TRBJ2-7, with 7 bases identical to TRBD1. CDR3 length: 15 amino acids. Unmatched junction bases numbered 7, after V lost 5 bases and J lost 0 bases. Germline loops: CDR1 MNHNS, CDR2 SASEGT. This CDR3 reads CASSLGTESSYEQYF. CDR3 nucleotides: TGTGCCAGCAGTCTCGGGACAGAGAGCTCCTACGAGCAGTACTTC.

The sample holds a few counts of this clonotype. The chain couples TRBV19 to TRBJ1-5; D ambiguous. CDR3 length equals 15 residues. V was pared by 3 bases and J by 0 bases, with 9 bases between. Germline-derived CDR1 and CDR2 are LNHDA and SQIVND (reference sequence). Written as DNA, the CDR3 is TGTGCCAGTAGTATCCGTCCGAATAGCAATCAGCCCCAGCATTTT. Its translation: CASSIRPNSNQPQHF.

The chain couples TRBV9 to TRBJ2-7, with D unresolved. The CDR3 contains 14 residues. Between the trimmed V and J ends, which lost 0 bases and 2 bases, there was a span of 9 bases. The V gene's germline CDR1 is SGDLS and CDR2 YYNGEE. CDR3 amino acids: CASSVGHGTYEQYF. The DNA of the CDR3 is TGTGCCAGCAGCGTAGGACACGGTACCTACGAGCAGTACTTC.

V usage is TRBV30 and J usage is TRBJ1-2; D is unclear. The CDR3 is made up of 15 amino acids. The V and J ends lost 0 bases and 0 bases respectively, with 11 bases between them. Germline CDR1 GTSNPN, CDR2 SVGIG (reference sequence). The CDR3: CAWSVPPEANYGYTF. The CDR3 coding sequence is TGTGCCTGGAGTGTTCCCCCAGAAGCTAACTATGGCTACACCTTC.

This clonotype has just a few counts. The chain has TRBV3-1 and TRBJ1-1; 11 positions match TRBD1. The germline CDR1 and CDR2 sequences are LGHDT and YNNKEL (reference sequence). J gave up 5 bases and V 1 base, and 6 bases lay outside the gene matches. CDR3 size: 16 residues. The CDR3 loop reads CASSQAGQGAWTEAFF. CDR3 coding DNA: TGTGCCAGCAGCCAAGCCGGACAGGGGGCTTGGACTGAAGCTTTCTTT.

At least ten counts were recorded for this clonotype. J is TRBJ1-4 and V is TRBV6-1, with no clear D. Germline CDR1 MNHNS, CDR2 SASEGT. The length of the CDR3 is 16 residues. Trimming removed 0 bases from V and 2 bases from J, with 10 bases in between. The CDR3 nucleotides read TGTGCCAGCAGTGAAGCGCGTCGGCTCACTAATGAAAAACTGTTTTTT. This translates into CASSEARRLTNEKLFF.

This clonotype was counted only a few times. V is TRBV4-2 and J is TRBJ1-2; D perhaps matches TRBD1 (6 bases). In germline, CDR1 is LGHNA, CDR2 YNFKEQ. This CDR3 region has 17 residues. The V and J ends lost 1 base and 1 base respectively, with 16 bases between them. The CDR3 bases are TGTGCCAGCAGCCAAGGACAGGCGCAAGACTTTAACTATGGCTACACCTTC. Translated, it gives CASSQGQAQDFNYGYTF.

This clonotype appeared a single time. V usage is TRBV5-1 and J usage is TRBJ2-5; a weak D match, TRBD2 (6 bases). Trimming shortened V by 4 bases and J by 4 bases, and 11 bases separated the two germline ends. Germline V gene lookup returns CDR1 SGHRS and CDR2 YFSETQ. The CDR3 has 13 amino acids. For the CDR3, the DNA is TGCGCCAGCAGCACGGGGGTCGGAGAGACCCAGTACTTC. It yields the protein CASSTGVGETQYF.

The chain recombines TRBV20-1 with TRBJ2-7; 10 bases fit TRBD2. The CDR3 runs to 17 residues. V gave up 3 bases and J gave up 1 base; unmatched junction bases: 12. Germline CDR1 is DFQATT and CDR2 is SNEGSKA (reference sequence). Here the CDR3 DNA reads TGCAGTGCTAGTTCCCTAGCGGGAGTGATCCTATCCTACGAGCAGTACTTC. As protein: CSASSLAGVILSYEQYF.

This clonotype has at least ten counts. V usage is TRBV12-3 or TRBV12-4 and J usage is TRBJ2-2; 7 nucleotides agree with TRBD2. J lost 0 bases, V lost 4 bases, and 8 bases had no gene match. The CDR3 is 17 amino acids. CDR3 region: CASSSGTTKTNTGELFF. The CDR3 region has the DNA TGTGCCAGCAGTTCCGGGACTACCAAAACGAACACCGGGGAGCTGTTTTTT.